This TCR beta chain was recovered during a study of T cell responses to AZD1222 COVID-19 vaccine. General study findings and limits: Vaccine-associated CD4 TCRs spanned spike, dominant at 160-218 and 743-854.

Here immunoSEQ multiplex PCR was the method, and the copy in TCRdb shows in-frame clones only, minus some. The repertoire includes about 120,000 clones, roughly 91% of them detected once, and approximately 1.3% sits in the top ten. The CDR3 covers 18 residues. Germline V lookup: CDR1 SNHLY, CDR2 FYNNEI. Deletions cut 7 bases from V and 5 bases from J, with 30 bases between. Worth noting for this clone: Its target is not known.

The sequencing used peripheral blood, collected on day 0 of AZD1222 vaccination. The receptor's source is an adult in good health. The rearrangement uses TRBV2 and TRBJ2-7; a possible D gene is TRBD1 (6 bases). The CDR3 sequence is CASTPTLHDLTGIDEQYF. DNA of the CDR3: TGTGCCAGCACCCCCACACTGCACGACCTTACAGGGATTGACGAGCAGTACTTC. Using reference TRBV2 and TRBJ2-7 for the parts outside the CDR3, the full variable domain is EPEVTQTPSHQVTQMGQEVILRCVPISNHLYFYWYRQILGQKVEFLVSFYNNEISEKSEIFDDQFSVERPDGSNFTLKIRSTKLEDSAMYFCASTPTLHDLTGIDEQYFGPGTRLTVT.